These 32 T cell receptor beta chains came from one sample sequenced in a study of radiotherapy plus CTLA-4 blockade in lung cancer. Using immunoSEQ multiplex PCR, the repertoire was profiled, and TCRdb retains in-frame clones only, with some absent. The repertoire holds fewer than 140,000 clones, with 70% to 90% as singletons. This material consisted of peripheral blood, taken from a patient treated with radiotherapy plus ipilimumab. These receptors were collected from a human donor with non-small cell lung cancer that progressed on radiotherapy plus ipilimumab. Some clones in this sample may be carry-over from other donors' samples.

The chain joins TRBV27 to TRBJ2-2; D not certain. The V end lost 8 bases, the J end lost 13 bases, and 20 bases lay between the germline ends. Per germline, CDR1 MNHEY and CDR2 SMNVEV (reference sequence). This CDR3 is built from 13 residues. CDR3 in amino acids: CASQIRPGLGLFF. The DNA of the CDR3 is TGTGCCAGCCAAATCCGACCCGGTTTGGGGCTGTTTTTT.

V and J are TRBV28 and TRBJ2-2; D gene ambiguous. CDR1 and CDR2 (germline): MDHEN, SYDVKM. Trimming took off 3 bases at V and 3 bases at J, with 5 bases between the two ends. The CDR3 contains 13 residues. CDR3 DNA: TGTGCCAGCAGTTTGGTCGACACCGGGGAGCTGTTTTTT. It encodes CASSLVDTGELFF.

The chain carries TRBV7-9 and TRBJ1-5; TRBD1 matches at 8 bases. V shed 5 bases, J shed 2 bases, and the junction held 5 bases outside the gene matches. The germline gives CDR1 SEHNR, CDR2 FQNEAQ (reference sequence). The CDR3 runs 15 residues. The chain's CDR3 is CASSRDRFGNQPQHF. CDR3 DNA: TGTGCCAGCAGCCGGGACAGGTTCGGCAATCAGCCCCAGCATTTT.

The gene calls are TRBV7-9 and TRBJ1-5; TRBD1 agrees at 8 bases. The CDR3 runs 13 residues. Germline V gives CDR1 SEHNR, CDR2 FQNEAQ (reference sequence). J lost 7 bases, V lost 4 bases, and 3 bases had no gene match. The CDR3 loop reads CASSSGQGQPQHF. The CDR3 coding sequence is TGTGCCAGCAGCTCAGGACAGGGCCAGCCCCAGCATTTT.

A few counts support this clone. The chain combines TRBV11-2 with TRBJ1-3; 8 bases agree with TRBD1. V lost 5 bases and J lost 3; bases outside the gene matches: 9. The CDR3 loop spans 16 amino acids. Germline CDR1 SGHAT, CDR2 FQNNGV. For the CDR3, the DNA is TGTGCCAGCAGCCCAAGGACAGGGCTGATTGGAAACACCATATATTTT. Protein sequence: CASSPRTGLIGNTIYF.

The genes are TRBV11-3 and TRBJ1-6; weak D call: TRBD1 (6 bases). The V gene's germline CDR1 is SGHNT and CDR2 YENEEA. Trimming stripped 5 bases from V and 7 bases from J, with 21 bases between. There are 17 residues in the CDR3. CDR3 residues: CASSLDRILSGNSPLHF. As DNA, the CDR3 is TGTGCCAGCAGCCTCGACAGGATACTTTCGGGGAATTCACCCCTCCACTTT.

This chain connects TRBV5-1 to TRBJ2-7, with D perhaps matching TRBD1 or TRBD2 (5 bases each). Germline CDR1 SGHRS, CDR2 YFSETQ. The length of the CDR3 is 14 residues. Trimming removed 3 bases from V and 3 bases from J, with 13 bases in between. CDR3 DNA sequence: TGCGCCAGCAGCTGGGCAATGGGGGACTACGAGCAGTACTTC. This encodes CASSWAMGDYEQYF.

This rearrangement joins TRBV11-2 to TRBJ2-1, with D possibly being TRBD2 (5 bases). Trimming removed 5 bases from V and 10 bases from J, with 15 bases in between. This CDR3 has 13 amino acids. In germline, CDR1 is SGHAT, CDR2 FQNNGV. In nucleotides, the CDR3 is TGTGCCAGCAGCCTGACGGCGTCGGGGGAGCAGTTCTTC. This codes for CASSLTASGEQFF.

CDR3 DNA sequence: TGCAGCGTCGACCTTCTAACTCACGCGGAGACCCAGTACTTC. This codes for CSVDLLTHAETQYF. The chain employs TRBV29-1 and TRBJ2-5; no definite D call. CDR3 length: 14 residues. Trimming took 6 bases from V and 5 from J, leaving 19 bases between them. Germline CDR1 and CDR2: SQVTM and ANQGSEA.

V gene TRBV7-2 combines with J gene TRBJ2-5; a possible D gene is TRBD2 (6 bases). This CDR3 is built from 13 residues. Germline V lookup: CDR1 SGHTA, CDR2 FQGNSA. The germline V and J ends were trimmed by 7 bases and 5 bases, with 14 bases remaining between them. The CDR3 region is CASKGGAWETQYF. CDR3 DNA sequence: TGTGCCAGCAAGGGCGGGGCATGGGAGACCCAGTACTTC. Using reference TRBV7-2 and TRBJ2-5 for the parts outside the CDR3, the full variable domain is GAGVSQSPSNKVTEKGKDVELRCDPISGHTALYWYRQSLGQGLEFLIYFQGNSAPDKSGLPSDRFSAERTGGSVSTLTIQRTQQEDSAVYLCASKGGAWETQYFGPGTRLLVL.

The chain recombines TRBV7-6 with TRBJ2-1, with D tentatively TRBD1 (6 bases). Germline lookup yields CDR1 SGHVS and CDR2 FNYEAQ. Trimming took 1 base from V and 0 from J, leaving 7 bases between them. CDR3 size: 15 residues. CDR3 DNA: TGTGCCAGCAGCTTAGTAGGGGGCTCCTACAATGAGCAGTTCTTC. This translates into CASSLVGGSYNEQFF. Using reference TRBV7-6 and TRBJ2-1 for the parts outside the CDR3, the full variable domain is GAGVSQSPRYKVTKRGQDVALRCDPISGHVSLYWYRQALGQGPEFLTYFNYEAQQDKSGLPNDRFSAERPEGSISTLTIQRTEQRDSAMYRCASSLVGGSYNEQFFGPGTRLTVL.

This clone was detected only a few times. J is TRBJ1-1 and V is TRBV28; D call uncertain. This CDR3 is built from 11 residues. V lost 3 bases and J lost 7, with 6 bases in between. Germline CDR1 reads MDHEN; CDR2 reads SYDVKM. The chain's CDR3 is CASSFGFEAFF. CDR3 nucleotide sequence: TGTGCCAGCAGTTTCGGGTTTGAAGCTTTCTTT.

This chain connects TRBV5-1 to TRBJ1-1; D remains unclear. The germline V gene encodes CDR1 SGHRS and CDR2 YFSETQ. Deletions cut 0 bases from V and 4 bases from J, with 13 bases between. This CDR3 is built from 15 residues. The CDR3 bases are TGCGCCAGCAGCTTGGGAACTTCCGGGGTCACTGAAGCTTTCTTT. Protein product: CASSLGTSGVTEAFF.

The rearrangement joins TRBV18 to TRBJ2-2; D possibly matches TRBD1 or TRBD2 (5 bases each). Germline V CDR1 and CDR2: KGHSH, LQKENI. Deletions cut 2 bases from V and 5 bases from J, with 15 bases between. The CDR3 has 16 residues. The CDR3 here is CASSPSPGTRTGELFF. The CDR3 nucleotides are TGTGCCAGCTCACCATCGCCGGGGACGAGAACCGGGGAGCTGTTTTTT.

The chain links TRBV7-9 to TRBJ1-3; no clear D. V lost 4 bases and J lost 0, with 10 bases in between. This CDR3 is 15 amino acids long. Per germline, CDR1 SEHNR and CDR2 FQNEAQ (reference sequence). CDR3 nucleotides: TGTGCCAGCAGCTCCCAAGGCTACTCTGGAAACACCATATATTTT. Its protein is CASSSQGYSGNTIYF.

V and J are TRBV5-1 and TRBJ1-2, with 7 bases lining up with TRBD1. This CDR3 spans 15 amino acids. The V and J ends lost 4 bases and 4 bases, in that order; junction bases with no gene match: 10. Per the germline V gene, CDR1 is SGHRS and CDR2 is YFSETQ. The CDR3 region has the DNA TGCGCCAGCAGCCGCGACAGGGATCGCAGCTATGGCTACACCTTC. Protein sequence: CASSRDRDRSYGYTF.

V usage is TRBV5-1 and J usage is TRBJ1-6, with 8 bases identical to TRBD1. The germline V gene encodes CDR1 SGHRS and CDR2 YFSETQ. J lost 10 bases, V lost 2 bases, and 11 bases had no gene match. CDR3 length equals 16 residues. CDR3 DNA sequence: TGCGCCAGCAGCTTTGGGGGCTCAGGGGGCGACTCACCCCTCCACTTT. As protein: CASSFGGSGGDSPLHF.

CDR3 coding DNA: TGTGCCAGTAGTCCTCGTTGGACAGGGCAAAGGAGCAATCAGCCCCAGCATTTT. Its translation is CASSPRWTGQRSNQPQHF. The chain carries TRBV19 and TRBJ1-5; 8 positions match TRBD1. The germline CDR1 and CDR2 sequences are LNHDA and SQIVND (reference sequence). The CDR3 contains 18 residues. V trimming: 5 bases; J trimming: 1 base; junction bases outside the gene matches: 13.

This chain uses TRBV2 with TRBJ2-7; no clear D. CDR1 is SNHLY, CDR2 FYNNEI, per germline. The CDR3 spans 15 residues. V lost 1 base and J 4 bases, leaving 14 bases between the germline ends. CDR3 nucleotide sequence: TGTGCCAGCAGTGAAGGTTCTGGATGGGCTTACGAGCAGTACTTC. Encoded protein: CASSEGSGWAYEQYF. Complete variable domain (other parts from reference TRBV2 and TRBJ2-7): EPEVTQTPSHQVTQMGQEVILRCVPISNHLYFYWYRQILGQKVEFLVSFYNNEISEKSEIFDDQFSVERPDGSNFTLKIRSTKLEDSAMYFCASSEGSGWAYEQYFGPGTRLTVT.

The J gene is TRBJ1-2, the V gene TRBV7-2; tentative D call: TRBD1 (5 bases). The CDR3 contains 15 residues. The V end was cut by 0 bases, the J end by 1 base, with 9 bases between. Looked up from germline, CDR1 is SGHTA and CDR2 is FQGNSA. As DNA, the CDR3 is TGTGCCAGCAGCTTAGCGGTGGGGGGTAACTATGGCTACACCTTC. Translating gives CASSLAVGGNYGYTF.

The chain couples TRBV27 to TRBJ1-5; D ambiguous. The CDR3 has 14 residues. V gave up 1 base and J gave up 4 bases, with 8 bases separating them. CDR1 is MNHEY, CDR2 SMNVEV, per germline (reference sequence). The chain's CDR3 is CASSLYGINQPQHF. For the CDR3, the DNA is TGTGCCAGCAGTTTATACGGAATTAATCAGCCCCAGCATTTT.

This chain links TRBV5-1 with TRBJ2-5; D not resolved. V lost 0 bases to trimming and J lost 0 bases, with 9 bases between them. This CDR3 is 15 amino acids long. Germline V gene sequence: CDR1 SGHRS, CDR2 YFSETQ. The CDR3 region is CASSLGARHQETQYF. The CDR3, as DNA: TGCGCCAGCAGCTTGGGTGCCAGACACCAAGAGACCCAGTACTTC.

The CDR3 DNA reads as TGTGCCAGCAGCCAAGACAGCCTCTTGGACGAGCAGTACTTC. It yields the protein CASSQDSLLDEQYF. The chain employs TRBV7-2 and TRBJ2-7; tentative D call: TRBD1 (5 bases). Trimming took off 5 bases at V and 5 bases at J, with 16 bases between the two ends. The CDR3 has 14 amino acids. Per the germline V gene, CDR1 is SGHTA and CDR2 is FQGNSA. Based on the CDR3 plus reference TRBV7-2 and TRBJ2-7, the full variable domain is GAGVSQSPSNKVTEKGKDVELRCDPISGHTALYWYRQSLGQGLEFLIYFQGNSAPDKSGLPSDRFSAERTGGSVSTLTIQRTQQEDSAVYLCASSQDSLLDEQYFGPGTRLTVT.

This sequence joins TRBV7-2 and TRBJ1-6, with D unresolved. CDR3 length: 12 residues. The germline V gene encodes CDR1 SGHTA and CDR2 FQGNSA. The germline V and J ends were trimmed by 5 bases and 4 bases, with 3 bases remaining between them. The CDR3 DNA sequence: TGTGCCAGCAGCCATTATAATTCACCCCTCCACTTT. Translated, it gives CASSHYNSPLHF.

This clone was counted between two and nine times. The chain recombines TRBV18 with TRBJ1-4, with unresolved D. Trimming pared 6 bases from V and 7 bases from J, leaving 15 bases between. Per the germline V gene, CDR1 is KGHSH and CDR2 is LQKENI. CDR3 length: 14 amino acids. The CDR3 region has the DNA TGTGCCAGCTCTCCGCCTTCGGTTGGTGAAAAACTGTTTTTT. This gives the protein CASSPPSVGEKLFF.

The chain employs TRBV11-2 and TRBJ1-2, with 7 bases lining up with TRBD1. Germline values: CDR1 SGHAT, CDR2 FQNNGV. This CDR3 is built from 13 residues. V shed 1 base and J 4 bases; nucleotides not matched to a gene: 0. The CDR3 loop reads CASSLAGGYGYTF. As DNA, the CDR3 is TGTGCCAGCAGCTTAGCAGGGGGCTATGGCTACACCTTC.

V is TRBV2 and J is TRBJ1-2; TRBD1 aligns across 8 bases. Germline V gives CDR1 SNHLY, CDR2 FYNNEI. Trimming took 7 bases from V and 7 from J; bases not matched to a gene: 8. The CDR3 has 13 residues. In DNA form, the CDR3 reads TGTGCCAGCAACCCAGGGGGCGTTGGTGGCTACACCTTC. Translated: CASNPGGVGGYTF.

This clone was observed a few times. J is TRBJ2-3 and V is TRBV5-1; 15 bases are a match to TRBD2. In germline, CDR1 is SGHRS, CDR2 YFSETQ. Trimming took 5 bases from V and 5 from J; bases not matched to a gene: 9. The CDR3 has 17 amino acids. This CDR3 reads CASRPRTSGGAQDTQYF. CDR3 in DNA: TGCGCCAGCAGACCCCGGACTAGCGGGGGGGCCCAAGATACGCAGTATTTT.

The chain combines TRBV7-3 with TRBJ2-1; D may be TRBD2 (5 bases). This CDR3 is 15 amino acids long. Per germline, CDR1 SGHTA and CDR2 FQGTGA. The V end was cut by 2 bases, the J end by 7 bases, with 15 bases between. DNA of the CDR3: TGTGCCAGCAGCTTACTTGGCGGGCCTGAAAATGAGCAGTTCTTC. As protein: CASSLLGGPENEQFF.

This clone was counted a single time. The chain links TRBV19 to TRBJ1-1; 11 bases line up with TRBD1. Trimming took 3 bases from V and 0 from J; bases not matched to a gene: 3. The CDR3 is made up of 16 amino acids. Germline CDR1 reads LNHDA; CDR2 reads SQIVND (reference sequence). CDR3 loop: CASSIRTGGVNTEAFF. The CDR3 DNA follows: TGTGCCAGTAGTATCAGGACAGGGGGCGTGAACACTGAAGCTTTCTTT.

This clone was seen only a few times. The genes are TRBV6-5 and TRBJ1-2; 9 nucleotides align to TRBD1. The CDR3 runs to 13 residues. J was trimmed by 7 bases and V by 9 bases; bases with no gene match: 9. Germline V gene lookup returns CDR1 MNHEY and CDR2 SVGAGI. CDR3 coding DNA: TGTGCCAGTCAACAGGGGGCGCTGGCTGGCTACACCTTC. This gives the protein CASQQGALAGYTF.

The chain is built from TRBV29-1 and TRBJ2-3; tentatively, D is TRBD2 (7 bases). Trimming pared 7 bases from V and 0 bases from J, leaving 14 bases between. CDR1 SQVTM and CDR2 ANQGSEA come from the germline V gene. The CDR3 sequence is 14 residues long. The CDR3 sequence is CSALGGVSTDTQYF. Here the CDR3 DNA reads TGCAGCGCCCTAGGGGGGGTTAGCACAGATACGCAGTATTTT.